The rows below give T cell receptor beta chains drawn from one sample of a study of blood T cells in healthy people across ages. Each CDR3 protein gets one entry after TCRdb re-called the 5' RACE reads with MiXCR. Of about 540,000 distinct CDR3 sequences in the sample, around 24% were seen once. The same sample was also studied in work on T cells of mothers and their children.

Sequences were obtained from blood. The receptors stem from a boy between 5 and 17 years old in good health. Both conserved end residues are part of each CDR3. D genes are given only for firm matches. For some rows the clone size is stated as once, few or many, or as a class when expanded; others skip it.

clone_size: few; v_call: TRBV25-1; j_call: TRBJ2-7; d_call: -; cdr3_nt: TGTGCCAGCAGTGAGCACAGGGCGTTCGAGCAGTACTTC; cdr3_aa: CASSEHRAFEQYF
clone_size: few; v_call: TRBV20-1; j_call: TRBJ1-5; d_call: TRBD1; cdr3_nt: TGCAGTGCTCTTCGGGACAGGGGGAGCAATCAGCCCCAGCATTTT; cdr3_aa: CSALRDRGSNQPQHF
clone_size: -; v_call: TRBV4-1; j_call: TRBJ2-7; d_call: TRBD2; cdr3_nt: TGCGCCAGCAGCCAAGATCACCTAGCGGGGGCCTACGAGCAGTACTTC; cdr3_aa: CASSQDHLAGAYEQYF
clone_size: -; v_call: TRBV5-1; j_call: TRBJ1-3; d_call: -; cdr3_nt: TGCGCCAGCAGCCCAGACGGTCTGGCGGGAAACACCATATATTTT; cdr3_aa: CASSPDGLAGNTIYF
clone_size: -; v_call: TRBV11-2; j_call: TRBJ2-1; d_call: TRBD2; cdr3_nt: TGTGCCAGCAGCTTAGATTTGGCGCTAGCGGGATTTATGTTCTTC; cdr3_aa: CASSLDLALAGFMFF
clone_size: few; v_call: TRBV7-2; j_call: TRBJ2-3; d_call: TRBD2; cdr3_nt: TGTGCCAGCAGCTTAACCAAGAGCGGGGTTGGAACGGAAGATACGCAGTATTTT; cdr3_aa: CASSLTKSGVGTEDTQYF
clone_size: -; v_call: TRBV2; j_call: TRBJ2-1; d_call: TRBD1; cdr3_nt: TGTGCCAGCAGTGAGGGACAGAGCTCCTACAATGAGCAGTTCTTC; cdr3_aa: CASSEGQSSYNEQFF
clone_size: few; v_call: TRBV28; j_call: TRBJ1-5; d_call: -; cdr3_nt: TGTGCCAGCGGTTTGACGCCCATCGGGGTTCAGCCCCAGCATTTT; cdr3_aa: CASGLTPIGVQPQHF
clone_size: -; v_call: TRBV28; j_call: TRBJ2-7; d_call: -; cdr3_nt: TGTGCCAGCAGTACCGGGACTCCATACGAGCAGTACTTC; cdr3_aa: CASSTGTPYEQYF
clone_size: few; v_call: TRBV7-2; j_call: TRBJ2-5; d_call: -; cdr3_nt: TGTGCCAGCAGTCAGGAAGCGACCCAGTACTTC; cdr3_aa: CASSQEATQYF
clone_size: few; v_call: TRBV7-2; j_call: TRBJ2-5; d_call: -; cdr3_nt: TGTGCCAGCAGCTTCGCCCAGAATCAAGAGACCCAGTACTTC; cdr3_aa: CASSFAQNQETQYF
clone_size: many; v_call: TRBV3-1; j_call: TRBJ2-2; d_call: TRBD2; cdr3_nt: TGTGCCAGCAGCCAAGAACTAGCGGAGCCCAATTTCACCGGGGAGCTGTTTTTT; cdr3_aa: CASSQELAEPNFTGELFF
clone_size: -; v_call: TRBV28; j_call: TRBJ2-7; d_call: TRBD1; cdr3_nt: TGTGCCAGCAGTCCGCGGACAGGCAGGTACGAGCAGTACTTC; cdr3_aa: CASSPRTGRYEQYF
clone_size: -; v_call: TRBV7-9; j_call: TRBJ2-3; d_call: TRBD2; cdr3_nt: TGTGCCAGCAGCTTAAGATTACGACTAGCGGCTAGCACAGATACGCAGTATTTT; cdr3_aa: CASSLRLRLAASTDTQYF
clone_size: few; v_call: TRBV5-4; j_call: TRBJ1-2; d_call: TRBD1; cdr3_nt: TGCGCCAGCAGACCCGACAGGGGGAGTTTTAACTATGGCTACACCTTC; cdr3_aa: CASRPDRGSFNYGYTF
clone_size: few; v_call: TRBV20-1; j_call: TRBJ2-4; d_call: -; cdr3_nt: TGCAGTGCTAGAGAAAGGGCCAGGGATTTCATTCAGTACTTC; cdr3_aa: CSARERARDFIQYF
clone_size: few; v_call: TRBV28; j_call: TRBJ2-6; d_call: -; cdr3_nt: TGTGCCAGCAGTTTGCACGGGAGCTCTGGGGCCAACGTCCTGACTTTC; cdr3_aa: CASSLHGSSGANVLTF
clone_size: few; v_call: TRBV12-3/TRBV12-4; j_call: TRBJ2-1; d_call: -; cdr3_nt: TGTGCCAGCCAATTCAATGAGCAGTTCTTC; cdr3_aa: CASQFNEQFF
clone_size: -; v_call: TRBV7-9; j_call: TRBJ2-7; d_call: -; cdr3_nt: TGTGCCAGCAGCTATCTGGGGGCTGTCTACGAGCAGTACTTC; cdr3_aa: CASSYLGAVYEQYF
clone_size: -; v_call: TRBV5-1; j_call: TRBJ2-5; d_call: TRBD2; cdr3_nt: TGCGCCAGCAGCCCGGCGACTAGCGGGAACCAAGAGACCCAGTACTTC; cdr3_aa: CASSPATSGNQETQYF
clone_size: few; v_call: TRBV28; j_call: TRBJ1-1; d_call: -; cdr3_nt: TGTGCCAGCAGCCTCACAAGGACGGGTAACACTGAAGCTTTCTTT; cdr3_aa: CASSLTRTGNTEAFF
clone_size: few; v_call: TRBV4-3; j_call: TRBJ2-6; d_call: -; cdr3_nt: TGCGCCAGCAGCCCGACGTTGGGGGCCAACGTCCTGACTTTC; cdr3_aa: CASSPTLGANVLTF